This T cell receptor (beta chain) was identified in a study of T cell repertoires in cytomegalovirus infection. Study overall: It was recently identified HLA-C-restricted and well-studied HLA-B-restricted CMV epitopes that the study used. Both a matching HLA type and CMV infection were indicated by public TCR beta signatures.

Remarks on this clonotype: The antigen is unknown.

V gave up 1 base and J gave up 6 bases; unmatched junction bases: 12. This CDR3 comprises 17 residues. Per germline, CDR1 SGHNT and CDR2 YENEEA. TCRdb passed the reads through MiXCR, listing each CDR3 protein once. The sample holds around 300,000 distinct CDR3 sequences, 20% to 25% seen once. Study-wide results and limits: There were HLA-C-restricted CMV-specific TCR beta clonotypes dominating the ex vivo response. Cumulated frequencies of public TCR beta families served to identify carriers of CMV plus the relevant HLA.

The chain uses TRBV11-3 and TRBJ2-1, with TRBD2 matching 7 bases. The starting material was cultured PBMCs, obtained from culture after CMV antigen stimulation. The receptor's source is a human donor in good health (CMV status not recorded). Some clones in this sample may be carry-over from other donors' samples. The CDR3 here is CASSLGRRELPGNEQFF. In nucleotides, the CDR3 is TGTGCCAGCAGCTTAGGAAGGCGGGAGCTACCCGGCAATGAGCAGTTCTTC. Filled out from reference TRBV11-3 and TRBJ2-1, the complete variable domain reads EAGVVQSPRYKIIEKKQPVAFWCNPISGHNTLYWYLQNLGQGPELLIRYENEEAVDDSQLPKDRFSAERLKGVDSTLKIQPAELGDSAVYLCASSLGRRELPGNEQFFGPGTRLTVL.